This TCR beta chain originates from a study of immune cell composition in non-small cell lung cancer. The CDR3 is made up of 11 amino acids. V was cut by 8 bases and J by 8 bases, with 12 bases left in between. In germline, CDR1 is LNHDA, CDR2 SQIVND (reference sequence). This clone appeared a single time. Using immunoSEQ multiplex PCR, the repertoire was profiled, and TCRdb retains in-frame clones only, with some absent. The sample contains a few thousand clones, 65% to 80% of which appear only once. Normal lung was sampled as far from the tumour as possible, at least 3 cm. The specimen was non-adjacent lung tissue. The clonotype was recovered from a human donor with non-small cell lung cancer. V is TRBV19 and J is TRBJ1-1; D remains unclear. This CDR3 is CASSWLGEAFF. The CDR3 bases are TGTGCCAGTTCTTGGCTTGGCGAAGCTTTCTTT.